This T cell receptor (beta chain) was obtained from a study of cytomegalovirus exposure and HLA in healthy donors. Study conclusions and caveats: In an earlier analysis, most TCR beta V segments were productive about 90% or about 30% of the time. The CMV antigen specificity of three CMV-associated chains was confirmed through in vitro analysis. In a later analysis, approximately 15,000 TCR beta sequences were associated with HLA alleles at 0.05 false discovery rate. In a later analysis, several top co-occurrence clusters appeared linked to parvovirus B19, influenza, CMV and Epstein-Barr virus.

Germline V CDR1 and CDR2: MNHNS, SASEGT. With V trimmed by 6 bases and J by 1 base, 2 bases remained unmatched. This CDR3 is 13 amino acids long. A note on this clone: Its specificity is unknown.

PCR used 60 Vbeta primers and 13 Jbeta primers. TCRdb's copy holds only in-frame clones and misses some; the assay was immunoSEQ multiplex PCR. Among some 120,000 clones listed, over 75% were seen once. What was sequenced was PBMCs. The sequence was collected from a middle-aged man in good health and CMV-seronegative. This chain links TRBV6-1 with TRBJ1-1; 7 bases are shared with TRBD1. CDR3 bases: TGTGCCAGCAGAGCAGGGGGGAACACTGAAGCTTTCTTT. Translated: CASRAGGNTEAFF.